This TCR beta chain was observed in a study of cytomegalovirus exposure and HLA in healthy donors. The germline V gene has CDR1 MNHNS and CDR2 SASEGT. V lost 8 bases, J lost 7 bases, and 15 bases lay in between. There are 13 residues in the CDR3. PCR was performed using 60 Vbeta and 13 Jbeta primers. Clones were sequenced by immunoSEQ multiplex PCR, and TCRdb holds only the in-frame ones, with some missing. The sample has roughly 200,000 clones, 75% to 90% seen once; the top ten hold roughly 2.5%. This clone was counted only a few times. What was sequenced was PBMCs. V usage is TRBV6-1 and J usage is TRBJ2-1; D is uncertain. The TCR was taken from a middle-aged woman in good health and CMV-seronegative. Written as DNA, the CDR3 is TGTGCCAGCTCAGGCGCTGACCGGAATGAGCAGTTCTTC. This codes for CASSGADRNEQFF.